The clone carrying this T cell receptor beta chain appeared once. Libraries were prepared by immunoSEQ multiplex PCR; TCRdb keeps only in-frame clonotypes and omits some of them. Of about 19,000 clones in the sample, roughly four fifths were seen once. The sample is drawn from a study of T cells and Merkel cell carcinoma outcomes. Germline CDR1 reads SGHVS; CDR2 reads FQNEAQ. There are 13 residues in the CDR3. V was clipped by 5 bases and J by 10 bases, with 15 bases between them. The sequencing input was tumor tissue from Merkel cell carcinoma. The receptor was isolated from a human donor with Merkel cell carcinoma. The V and J genes are TRBV7-8 and TRBJ2-1, with D tentatively TRBD1 (6 bases). CDR3 coding DNA: TGTGCCAGCAGCCCCCACAGGGACGCGGAGCAGTTCTTC. Protein product: CASSPHRDAEQFF.